The clone carrying this TCR beta chain was seen a few times. Its specificity is unknown. This specimen belongs to a study of shared clonotypes between healthy human individuals. Findings and caveats of the study: Despite large depth, rarefaction showed incomplete sorted-subset sequencing. Relative to memory subsets, naive subsets generally showed larger estimated richness.

Genomic DNA per cell subset filled all wells of several immunoSEQ plates. Clones were sequenced by immunoSEQ multiplex PCR, and TCRdb holds only the in-frame ones, with some missing. In the table there are fewer than 800,000 clones, 92% of which are singletons. It was CD45RO-negative cells, positively selected for CCR7, that made up naive CD8 cells, with terminally differentiated effector memory CD45RA+ cells excluded. This TCR came from a young man in good health. The sample consisted of naive CD8+ T cells sorted from blood.

The CDR3 here is CASSGQAYEQYF. The DNA of the CDR3 is TGTGCCAGCAGTGGACAGGCCTACGAGCAGTACTTC. The chain couples TRBV2 to TRBJ2-7, with a tentative D call TRBD1 (6 bases). Germline V gene lookup returns CDR1 SNHLY and CDR2 FYNNEI. V was cut by 4 bases and J by 2 bases, with 6 bases left in between. CDR3 length equals 12 residues.